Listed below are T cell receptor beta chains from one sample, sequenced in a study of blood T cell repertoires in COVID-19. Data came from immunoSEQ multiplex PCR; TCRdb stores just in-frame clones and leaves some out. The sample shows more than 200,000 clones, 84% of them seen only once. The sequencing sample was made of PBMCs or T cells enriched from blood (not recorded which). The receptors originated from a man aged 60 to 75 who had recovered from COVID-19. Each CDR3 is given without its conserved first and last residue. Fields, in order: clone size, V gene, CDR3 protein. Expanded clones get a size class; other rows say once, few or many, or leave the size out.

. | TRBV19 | ASSIGSEGSYEQY
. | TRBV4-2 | ASSQITGDLINYGYT
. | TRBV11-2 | ASSFDSAGQPQH
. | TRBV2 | ASRPGQGSPPSAF
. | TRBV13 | ASASGGPYEQY
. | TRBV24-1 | ATRAPIGAGGRTEQF
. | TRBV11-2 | ASSLTSGASYEQY
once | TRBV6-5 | ASRTGTGANQPQH
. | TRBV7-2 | ASSATAGSWSTEAF
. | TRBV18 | ASSQNSGTEQF
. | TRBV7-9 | ASSITNPEGDTQY
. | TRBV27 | ASTTGGRNTEAF
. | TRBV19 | ASSMGIPGLWNTEAF
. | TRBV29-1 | SGISGGAETQY